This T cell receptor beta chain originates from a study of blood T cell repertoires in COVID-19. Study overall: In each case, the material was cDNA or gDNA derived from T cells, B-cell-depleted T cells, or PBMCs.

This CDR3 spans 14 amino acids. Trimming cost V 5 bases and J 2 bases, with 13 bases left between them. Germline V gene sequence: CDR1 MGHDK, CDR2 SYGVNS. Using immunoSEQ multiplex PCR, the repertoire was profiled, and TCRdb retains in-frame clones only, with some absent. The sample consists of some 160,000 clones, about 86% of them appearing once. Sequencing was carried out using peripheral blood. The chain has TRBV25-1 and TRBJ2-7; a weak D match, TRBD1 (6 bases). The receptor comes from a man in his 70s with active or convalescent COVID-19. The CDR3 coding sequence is TGTGCCAGCAGTAATACAGGGAACACCTACGAGCAGTACTTC. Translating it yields CASSNTGNTYEQYF.